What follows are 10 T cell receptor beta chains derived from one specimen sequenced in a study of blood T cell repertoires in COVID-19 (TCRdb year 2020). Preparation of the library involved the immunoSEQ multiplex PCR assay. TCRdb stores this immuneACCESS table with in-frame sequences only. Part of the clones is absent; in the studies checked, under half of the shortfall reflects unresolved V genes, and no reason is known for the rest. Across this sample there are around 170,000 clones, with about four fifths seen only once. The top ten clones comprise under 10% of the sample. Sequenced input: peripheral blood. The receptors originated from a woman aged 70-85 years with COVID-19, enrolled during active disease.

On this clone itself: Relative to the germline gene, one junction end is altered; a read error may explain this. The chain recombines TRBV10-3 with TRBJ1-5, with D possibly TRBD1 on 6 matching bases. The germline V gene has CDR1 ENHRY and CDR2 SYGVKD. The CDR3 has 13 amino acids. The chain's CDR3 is CAVRQVLGQPQHF. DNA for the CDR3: TGTGCCGTCAGACAGGTTCTAGGCCAGCCCCAGCATTTT.

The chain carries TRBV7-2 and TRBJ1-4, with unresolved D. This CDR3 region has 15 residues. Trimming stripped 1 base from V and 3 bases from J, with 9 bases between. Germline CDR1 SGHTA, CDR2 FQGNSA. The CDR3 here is CASSLVGNANEKLFF. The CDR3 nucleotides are TGTGCCAGCAGCTTAGTCGGGAACGCTAATGAAAAACTGTTTTTT.

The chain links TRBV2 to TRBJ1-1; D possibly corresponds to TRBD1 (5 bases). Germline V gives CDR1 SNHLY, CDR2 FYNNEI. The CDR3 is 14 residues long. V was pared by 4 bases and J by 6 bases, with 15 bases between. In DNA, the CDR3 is TGTGCCAGCAGTGTAGGACAACGGTCGGCTGAAGCTTTCTTT. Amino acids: CASSVGQRSAEAFF. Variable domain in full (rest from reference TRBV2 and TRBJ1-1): EPEVTQTPSHQVTQMGQEVILRCVPISNHLYFYWYRQILGQKVEFLVSFYNNEISEKSEIFDDQFSVERPDGSNFTLKIRSTKLEDSAMYFCASSVGQRSAEAFFGQGTRLTVV.

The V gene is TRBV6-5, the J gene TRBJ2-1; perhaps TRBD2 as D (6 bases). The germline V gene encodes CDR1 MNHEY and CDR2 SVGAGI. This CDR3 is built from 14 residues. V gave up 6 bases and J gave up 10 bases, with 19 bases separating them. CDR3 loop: CASSWRGRSLEQFF. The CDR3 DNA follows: TGTGCCAGCAGCTGGCGGGGCAGATCCTTAGAGCAGTTCTTC.

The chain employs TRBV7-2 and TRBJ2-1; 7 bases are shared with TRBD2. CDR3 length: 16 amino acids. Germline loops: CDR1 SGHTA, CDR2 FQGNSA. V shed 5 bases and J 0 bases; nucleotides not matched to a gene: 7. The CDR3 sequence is CASSPLGGGSYNEQFF. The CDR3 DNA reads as TGTGCCAGCAGCCCCCTTGGGGGGGGCTCCTACAATGAGCAGTTCTTC.

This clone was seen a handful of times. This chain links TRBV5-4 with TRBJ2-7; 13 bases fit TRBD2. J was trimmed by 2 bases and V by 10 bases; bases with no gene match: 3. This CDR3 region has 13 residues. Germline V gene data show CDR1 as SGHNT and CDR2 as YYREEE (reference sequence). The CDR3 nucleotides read TGTGCCGCCGGGACTAGCGGGACCTACGAGCAGTACTTC. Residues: CAAGTSGTYEQYF.

The CDR3 is CASSPLAGGSYEQYF. CDR3 in DNA: TGTGCCAGCAGCCCTCTCGCGGGAGGGTCCTACGAGCAGTACTTC. The rearrangement joins TRBV7-2 to TRBJ2-7, with 9 bases aligning to TRBD2. Looked up from germline, CDR1 is SGHTA and CDR2 is FQGNSA. V gave up 5 bases and J gave up 1 base; unmatched junction bases: 6. The CDR3 sequence is 15 residues long.

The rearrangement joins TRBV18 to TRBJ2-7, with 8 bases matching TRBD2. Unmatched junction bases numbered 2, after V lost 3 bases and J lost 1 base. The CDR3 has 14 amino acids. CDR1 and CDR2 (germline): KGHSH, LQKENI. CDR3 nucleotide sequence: TGTGCCAGCTCACCGGGACTAGAGTCCTACGAGCAGTACTTC. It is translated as CASSPGLESYEQYF. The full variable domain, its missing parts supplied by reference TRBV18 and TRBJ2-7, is NAGVMQNPRHLVRRRGQEARLRCSPMKGHSHVYWYRQLPEEGLKFMVYLQKENIIDESGMPKERFSAEFPKEGPSILRIQQVVRGDSAAYFCASSPGLESYEQYFGPGTRLTVT.

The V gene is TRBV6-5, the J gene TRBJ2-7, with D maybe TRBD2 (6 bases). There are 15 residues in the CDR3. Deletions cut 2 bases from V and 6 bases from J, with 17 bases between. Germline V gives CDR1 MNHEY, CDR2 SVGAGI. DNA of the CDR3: TGTGCCAGCAGTTACGCCGACGGGGGAGGCCGCGAGCAGTACTTC. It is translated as CASSYADGGGREQYF.

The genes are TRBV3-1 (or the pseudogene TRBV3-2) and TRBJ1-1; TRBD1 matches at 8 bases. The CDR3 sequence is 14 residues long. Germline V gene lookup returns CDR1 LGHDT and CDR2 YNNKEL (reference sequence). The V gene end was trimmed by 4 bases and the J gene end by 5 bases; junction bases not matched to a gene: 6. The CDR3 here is CASSPRTGHTEAFF. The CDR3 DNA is TGTGCCAGCAGCCCTCGGACAGGGCATACTGAAGCTTTCTTT.